Described below is a single T cell receptor beta chain sequence and its context. Per the study methods: Reference gene primers were amplified, and this amplification served to estimate nucleated cell counts. The protocol was immunoSEQ multiplex PCR, while the TCRdb copy is restricted to in-frame clones and leaves out a portion. That table is the source of V, J and clone size, and D and trimming were worked out from the DNA. The table shows fewer than 200,000 clones, with roughly 80% occurring only once. CDR1 is LGHNA, CDR2 YSLEER, per germline. The CDR3 covers 16 residues. J was trimmed by 1 base and V by 5 bases; bases with no gene match: 8. The data were taken from a study of blood T cell repertoires in COVID-19.

Sequenced input: peripheral blood. The receptor's source is a man aged 65-85 years with active or convalescent COVID-19. The V call is TRBV4-3, the J call TRBJ2-5, with 9 bases lining up with TRBD1. Written as DNA, the CDR3 is TGCGCCAGCAGCTCATACAGGGGGCAGGTCCAAGAGACCCAGTACTTC. Its translation is CASSSYRGQVQETQYF.